The T cell receptor (beta chain) described here comes from a study of shared clonotypes between healthy human individuals. About the study: CD4 naive and memory got three plates each, CD8 naive two, CD8 memory one.

Study results and caveats: In the sorted subsets, rarefaction showed sequencing was incomplete despite large depth.

This clone was seen ten or more times. Its cognate antigen is unknown. Original handling: Junction-only sequences produced by ImmunoSEQ had no quality scores, so filtering differed. Sequencing was performed with immunoSEQ multiplex PCR; in TCRdb, only in-frame clones are kept and a portion is missing. V and J calls and clone size follow that table, whereas D and trimming were derived from the DNA. The repertoire holds hundreds of thousands of clones, with around three quarters as singletons. Sequenced input: memory CD4+ T cells sorted from blood. As for subset: CD45RA-negative fraction. The TCR comes from a woman between 25 and 40 years old in good health.

The CDR3 DNA is TGTGCCAGCGGCGACAGGGTAGGACAAGAGACCCAGTACTTC. Protein: CASGDRVGQETQYF. The V gene is TRBV2, the J gene TRBJ2-5; 7 bases are shared with TRBD1. Looked up from germline, CDR1 is SNHLY and CDR2 is FYNNEI. Trimming took 8 bases from V and 2 from J; bases not matched to a gene: 8. This CDR3 is 14 amino acids long.